This TCR beta chain comes out of a study of shared clonotypes between healthy human individuals (dated by TCRdb to 2020 to 2022). For the study in its entirety: The cohort comprised a couple of women and a few men aged 18 to 49 years. For each donor, three plates each were used for CD4 naive and CD4 memory, two plates were used for CD8 naive, and one plate was used for CD8 memory. Libraries were prepared and TCR repertoires were sequenced by different laboratories using diverse techniques, in order to increase sequencing depth and limit assay-specific biases. Between about 0.85 and 9.5 billion PBMCs per donor were obtained by leukapheresis. The study deeply sequenced blood TCR repertoires of about five healthy adults to estimate repertoire size and the extent of clonotype sharing between individuals.

This clone was recorded once. The clone's antigen remains unknown. One base away there is no much larger clone; base qualities are not given. The CDR1 and CDR2 encoded by the germline V gene are SGDLS and YYNGEE. The CDR3 contains 15 residues, cysteine and phenylalanine counted. The only DNA kept is the CDR3, 45 bases in frame from the first base. The junction shows trimming of 3 bases on V and 9 bases on J, plus 19 bases between the germline ends. The donors were healthy, HIV-negative adults with no recently reported acute infections or vaccinations. Every donor was a Caucasian adult residing in Nashville, Tennessee, USA. CD4+ T cells were enriched by magnetic negative selection; naive cells were then positively selected on CD45RA, and the negative fraction formed the memory subset. Blood was obtained by leukapheresis, after which PBMCs were separated by Ficoll-Histopaque density gradient centrifugation and cryopreserved in liquid nitrogen vapor phase. Analytical flow cytometry was used to check the purity and quantity of every magnetically sorted T cell population. Each sorted fraction had its genomic DNA isolated and then quantified by UV absorbance on a Nanodrop 2000c.

General findings and caveats noted by the study authors: The small number of donors limited the genetic and exposure-history diversity represented. Pairwise subsampling indicated that sequencing depth was expected to affect the degree of clonotype sharing among donors. Naive subsets generally had larger estimated clonotype richness than memory subsets did. Rarefaction of sorted-subset datasets indicated incomplete sequencing despite the large sequencing depth. When a handful of donors were compared, the shared fraction of clonotypes was about 5.5% for naive CD4, roughly 3.3% for naive CD8, roughly 2.5% for memory CD4, and 0.35% to 0.4% for memory CD8. Compared with non-shared clonotypes, clonotypes shared by all four sorted-subset donors had higher generation probabilities. Sampling was limited to blood, and TCR repertoires in tissue likely differ from TCR repertoires in blood.

TCR CDR3 regions were amplified from genomic DNA by multiplex PCR using the deep immunoSEQ assay. Genomic DNA extracted from each cell subset was distributed evenly over all wells of several immunoSEQ 96-well plates, and each plate served as one replicate. Each replicate PCR for sorted subsets received 150 to 250 ng genomic DNA, equal to about 30,000 T cell genomes. The purified libraries were quantified using a Qubit 3.0 fluorometer, sized with a Bioanalyzer 2100, and then quantified again using the KAPA Library Quantification kit. Every immunoSEQ 96-well plate was sequenced on a separate single-read 150-cycle Illumina NextSeq 550 flow cell. Processing in the source paper ran as follows. Because only junctional sequences without quality scores were contained in the immunoSEQ output, filtering matching that applied to full-length reads could not be performed. To assign V/J genes and CDR3, sequences were annotated using PyIR, a Python wrapper for IgBLAST v1.9, with IMGT germline references. Reads were removed for weak V/J assignments (E-value above 1e-6), missing CDR3, stop codons, out-of-frame junctions, or ambiguous translated residues. V3J clonotypes were defined as sequences sharing the same inferred V gene, J gene, and CDR3 amino acid sequence. Percentage overlap between repertoires was calculated by dividing the number of shared unique clonotypes by the size of the smaller repertoire. Richness of each repertoire was evaluated using RTK rarefaction, the Chao1 estimator, and Recon v2.1 estimates of unobserved clonotypes. OLGA was used to compute generation probabilities for all TCRbeta clonotypes that the gDNA method yielded from a handful of donors. In TCRdb, the immuneACCESS table is reduced to in-frame sequences with V and J assigned. These tables do not hold every clone; where another copy was compared, an unresolved V gene accounts for under half, and the others remain unexplained. D and trimming were read from the DNA, whereas the V and J calls and clone size are those reported in that table. The sample contains 2 million to 2.5 million clones, under 95% of them found a single time. 0.37% of the sample rests with the top ten.

The TCR originated in a man between 18 and 29 years old in good health. Some clones in this sample may be carry-over from other donors' samples. The chain employs TRBV9 and TRBJ2-1; TRBD2 might be the D gene, on 6 matching bases. The sequencing sample was made of naive CD4+ T cells from PBMCs. The cell subset or site label here, explained by the study, means: CD45RA+ positively selected. For the CDR3, the sequence is CASSGTTVPGGEQFF. The DNA sequence follows: TGTGCCAGCAGCGGAACGACTGTCCCCGGGGGTGAGCAGTTCTTC.